This TCR beta chain was obtained from a study of blood T cell repertoires in COVID-19. In the study overall: Material from acute and convalescent COVID-19 was sourced from the United States, Italy and Spain. PBMCs, B-cell-depleted T cells, or T cells were the source of the cDNA or gDNA that made up the material.

The V gene end was trimmed by 4 bases and the J gene end by 7 bases; junction bases not matched to a gene: 6. This CDR3 contains 13 residues. Germline CDR1 is LGHDT and CDR2 is YNNKEL (reference sequence). Per the original data handling: Amplification with reference gene primers provided the estimates of nucleated cell counts. Clones were sequenced by immunoSEQ multiplex PCR, and TCRdb holds only the in-frame ones, with some missing. That table furnishes V, J and clone size, whereas the DNA furnished D and trimming. This sample has some 88,000 clones, with approximately 85% found just once. Sequencing was done on a sample of peripheral blood. This clonotype was sampled from a man aged 60 to 69 with acute or convalescent COVID-19. The chain is built from TRBV3-1 (or the pseudogene TRBV3-2) and TRBJ1-1; 7 nucleotides align to TRBD1. CDR3 sequence: CASSPIRGREAFF. As DNA, the CDR3 is TGTGCCAGCAGCCCCATTAGGGGGCGTGAAGCTTTCTTT.